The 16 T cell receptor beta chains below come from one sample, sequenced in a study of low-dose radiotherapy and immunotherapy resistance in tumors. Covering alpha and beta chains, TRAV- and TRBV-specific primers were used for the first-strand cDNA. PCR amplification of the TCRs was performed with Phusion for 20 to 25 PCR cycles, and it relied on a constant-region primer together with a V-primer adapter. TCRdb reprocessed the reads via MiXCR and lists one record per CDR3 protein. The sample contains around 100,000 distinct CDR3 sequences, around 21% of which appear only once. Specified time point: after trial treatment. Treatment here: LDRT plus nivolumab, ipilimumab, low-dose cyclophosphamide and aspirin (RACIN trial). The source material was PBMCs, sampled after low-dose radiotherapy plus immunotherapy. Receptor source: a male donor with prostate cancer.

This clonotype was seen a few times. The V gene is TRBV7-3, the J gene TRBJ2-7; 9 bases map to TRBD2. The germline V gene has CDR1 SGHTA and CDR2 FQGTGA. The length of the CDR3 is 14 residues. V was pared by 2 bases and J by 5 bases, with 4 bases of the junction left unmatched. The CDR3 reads CASSLAGGGNEQYF. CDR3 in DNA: TGTGCCAGCAGCTTAGCGGGGGGGGGGAACGAGCAGTACTTC.

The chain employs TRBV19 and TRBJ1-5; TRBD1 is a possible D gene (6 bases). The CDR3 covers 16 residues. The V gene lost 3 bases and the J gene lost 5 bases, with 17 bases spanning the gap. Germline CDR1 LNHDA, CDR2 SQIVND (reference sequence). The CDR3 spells CASSIGGGRADQPQHF. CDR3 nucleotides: TGTGCCAGTAGTATCGGCGGGGGGCGCGCGGATCAGCCCCAGCATTTT.

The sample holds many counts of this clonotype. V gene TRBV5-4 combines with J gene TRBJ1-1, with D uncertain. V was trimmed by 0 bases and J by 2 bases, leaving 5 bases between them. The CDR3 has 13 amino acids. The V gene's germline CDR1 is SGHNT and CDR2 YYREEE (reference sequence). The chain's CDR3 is CASSLEPNTEAFF. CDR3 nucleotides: TGTGCCAGCAGCTTGGAACCTAACACTGAAGCTTTCTTT.

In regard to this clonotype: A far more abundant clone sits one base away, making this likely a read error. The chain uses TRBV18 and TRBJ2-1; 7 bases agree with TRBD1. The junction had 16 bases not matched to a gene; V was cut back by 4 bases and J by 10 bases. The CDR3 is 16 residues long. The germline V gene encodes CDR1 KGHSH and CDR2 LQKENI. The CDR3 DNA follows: TGTGCCAGCTCACAAAAAACAGGGGTCCTCCTCTACGAGCAGTTCTTC. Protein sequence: CASSQKTGVLLYEQFF.

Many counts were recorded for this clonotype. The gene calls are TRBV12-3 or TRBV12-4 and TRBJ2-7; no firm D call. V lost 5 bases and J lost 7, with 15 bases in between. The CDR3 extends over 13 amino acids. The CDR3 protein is CASSLSPLLEQYF. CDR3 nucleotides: TGTGCCAGCAGTCTAAGCCCCCTTCTAGAGCAGTACTTC.

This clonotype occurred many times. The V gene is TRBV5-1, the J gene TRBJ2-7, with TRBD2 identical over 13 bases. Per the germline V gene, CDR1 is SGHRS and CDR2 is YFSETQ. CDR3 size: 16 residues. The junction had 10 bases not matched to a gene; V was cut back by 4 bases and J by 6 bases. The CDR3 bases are TGCGCCAGCAGCCCCTCGACTAGCGGGGGGCCGGGCGAGCAGTACTTC. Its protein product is CASSPSTSGGPGEQYF. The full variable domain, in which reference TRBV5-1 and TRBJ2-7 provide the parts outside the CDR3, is KAGVTQTPRYLIKTRGQQVTLSCSPISGHRSVSWYQQTPGQGLQFLFEYFSETQRNKGNFPGRFSGRQFSNSRSEMNVSTLELGDSALYLCASSPSTSGGPGEQYFGPGTRLTVT.

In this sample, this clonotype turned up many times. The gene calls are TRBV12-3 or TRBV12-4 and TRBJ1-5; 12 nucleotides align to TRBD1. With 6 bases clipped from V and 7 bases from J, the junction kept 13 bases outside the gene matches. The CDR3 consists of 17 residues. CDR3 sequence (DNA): TGTGCCAGCAGCCCGGGACAGGGGGCGCATCTCAGCCAGCCCCAGCATTTT. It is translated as CASSPGQGAHLSQPQHF.

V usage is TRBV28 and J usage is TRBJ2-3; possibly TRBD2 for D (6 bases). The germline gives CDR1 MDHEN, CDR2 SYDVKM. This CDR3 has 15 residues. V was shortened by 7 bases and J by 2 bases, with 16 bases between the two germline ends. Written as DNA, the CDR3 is TGTGCCAGCACCCCTGTGGCGGGGCCCACAGATACGCAGTATTTT. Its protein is CASTPVAGPTDTQYF.

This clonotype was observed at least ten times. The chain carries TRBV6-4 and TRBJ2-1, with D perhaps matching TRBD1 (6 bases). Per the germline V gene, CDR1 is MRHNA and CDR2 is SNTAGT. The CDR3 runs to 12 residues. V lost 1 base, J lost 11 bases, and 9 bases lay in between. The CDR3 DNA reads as TGTGCCAGCAGTGACTTGGGACACAAGCAGTTCTTC. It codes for CASSDLGHKQFF.

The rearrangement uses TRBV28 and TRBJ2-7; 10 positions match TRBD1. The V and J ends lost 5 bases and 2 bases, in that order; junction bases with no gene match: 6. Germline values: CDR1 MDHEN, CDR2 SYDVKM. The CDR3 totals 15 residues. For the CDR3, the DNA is TGTGCCAGCAGTAGGCCGGGACAGGGGACCTACGAGCAGTACTTC. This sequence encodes CASSRPGQGTYEQYF.

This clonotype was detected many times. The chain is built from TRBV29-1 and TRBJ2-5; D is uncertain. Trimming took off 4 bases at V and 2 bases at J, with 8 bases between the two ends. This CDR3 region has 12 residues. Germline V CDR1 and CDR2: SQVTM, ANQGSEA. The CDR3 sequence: CSVAAVQETQYF. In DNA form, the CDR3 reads TGCAGCGTTGCGGCTGTACAAGAGACCCAGTACTTC. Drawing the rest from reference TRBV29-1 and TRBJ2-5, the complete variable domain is SAVISQKPSRDICQRGTSLTIQCQVDSQVTMMFWYRQQPGQSLTLIATANQGSEATYESGFVIDKFPISRPNLTFSTLTVSNMSPEDSSIYLCSVAAVQETQYFGPGTRLLVL.

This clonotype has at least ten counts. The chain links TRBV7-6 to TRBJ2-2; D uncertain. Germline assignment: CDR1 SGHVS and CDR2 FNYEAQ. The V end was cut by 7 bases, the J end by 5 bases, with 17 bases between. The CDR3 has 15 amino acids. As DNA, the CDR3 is TGTGCCAGCACTTCTCGTCGGTTGGGAACCGGGGAGCTGTTTTTT. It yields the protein CASTSRRLGTGELFF.

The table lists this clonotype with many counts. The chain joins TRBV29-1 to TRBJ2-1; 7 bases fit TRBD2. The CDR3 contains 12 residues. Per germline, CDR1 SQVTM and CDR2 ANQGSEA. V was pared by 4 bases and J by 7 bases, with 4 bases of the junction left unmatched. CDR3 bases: TGCAGCGTTGCGACTAGCAGGAATGAGCAGTTCTTC. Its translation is CSVATSRNEQFF.

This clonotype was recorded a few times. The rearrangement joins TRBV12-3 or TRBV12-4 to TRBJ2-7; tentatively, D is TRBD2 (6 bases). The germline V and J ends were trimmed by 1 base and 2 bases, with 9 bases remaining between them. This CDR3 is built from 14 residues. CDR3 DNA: TGTGCCAGCAGTTTAGTAGGCGGGACCTACGAGCAGTACTTC. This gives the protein CASSLVGGTYEQYF.

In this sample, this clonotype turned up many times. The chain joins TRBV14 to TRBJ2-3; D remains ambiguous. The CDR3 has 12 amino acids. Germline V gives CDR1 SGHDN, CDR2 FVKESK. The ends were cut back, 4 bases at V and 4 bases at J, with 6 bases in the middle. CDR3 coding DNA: TGTGCCAGCAGCCTTACGGCAGATACGCAGTATTTT. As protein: CASSLTADTQYF. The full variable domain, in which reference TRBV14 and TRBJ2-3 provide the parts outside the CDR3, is EAGVTQFPSHSVIEKGQTVTLRCDPISGHDNLYWYRRVMGKEIKFLLHFVKESKQDESGMPNNRFLAERTGGTYSTLKVQPAELEDSGVYFCASSLTADTQYFGPGTRLTVL.

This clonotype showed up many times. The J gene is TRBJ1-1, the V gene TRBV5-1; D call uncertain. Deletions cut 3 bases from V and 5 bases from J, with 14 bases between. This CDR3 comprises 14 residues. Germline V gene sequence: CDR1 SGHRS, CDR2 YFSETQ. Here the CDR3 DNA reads TGCGCCAGCAGCTACTGGGGAGAAGATACTGAAGCTTTCTTT. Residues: CASSYWGEDTEAFF.